Below are 18 T cell receptor beta chains sequenced from a single sample in a study of blood T cell repertoires in COVID-19. Sequencing used immunoSEQ multiplex PCR; TCRdb keeps in-frame clones, though not all of them. The sample gives fewer than 300,000 clones, under 90% of which show up once; roughly a sixth is in the top ten. Sequences were obtained from PBMCs or T cells enriched from blood (not recorded which). Receptor source: a man younger than 30 who had recovered from COVID-19.

The genes are TRBV9 and TRBJ2-5, with 9 bases fitting TRBD1. Germline V CDR1 and CDR2: SGDLS, YYNGEE. This CDR3 is built from 19 residues. Germline trimming cut 4 bases from V and 2 bases from J; bases unmatched to any gene: 18. The CDR3 coding sequence is TGTGCCAGCAGCCCACATAGAATGAGGGGCGGACAGGGGCAAGAGACCCAGTACTTC. As protein: CASSPHRMRGGQGQETQYF.

The gene calls are TRBV9 and TRBJ2-7, with 8 bases aligning to TRBD2. CDR1 is SGDLS, CDR2 YYNGEE, per germline. CDR3 length: 15 residues. The ends lost 0 bases at V and 4 bases at J; junction bases unmatched: 6. As DNA, the CDR3 is TGTGCCAGCAGCGTAGGGGGGCTAGCGGGTTACGAGCAGTACTTC. It yields the protein CASSVGGLAGYEQYF. The complete variable domain, with remaining parts taken from reference TRBV9 and TRBJ2-7, reads DSGVTQTPKHLITATGQRVTLRCSPRSGDLSVYWYQQSLDQGLQFLIQYYNGEERAKGNILERFSAQQFPDLHSELNLSSLELGDSALYFCASSVGGLAGYEQYFGPGTRLTVT.

The V gene is TRBV28, the J gene TRBJ1-2; 7 nucleotides align to TRBD1. The CDR3 is made up of 13 amino acids. Germline CDR1 and CDR2: MDHEN and SYDVKM. With V trimmed by 9 bases and J by 0 bases, 4 bases remained unmatched. The CDR3 DNA follows: TGTGCCAGTCGGGACAGCACTAACTATGGCTACACCTTC. Protein sequence: CASRDSTNYGYTF.

The chain carries TRBV20-1 and TRBJ2-5; D perhaps matches TRBD2 (7 bases). CDR1 is DFQATT, CDR2 SNEGSKA, per germline (reference sequence). Trimming cost V 3 bases and J 5 bases, with 19 bases left between them. The CDR3 runs 15 residues. The CDR3 spells CSASQVAGAGETQYF. The CDR3 bases are TGCAGTGCTAGTCAGGTCGCGGGGGCGGGGGAGACCCAGTACTTC.

V gene TRBV3-1 (or the pseudogene TRBV3-2) combines with J gene TRBJ2-7; D gene uncertain. The CDR3 runs to 11 residues. Per the germline V gene, CDR1 is LGHDT and CDR2 is YNNKEL (reference sequence). Trimming shortened V by 6 bases and J by 3 bases, and 6 bases separated the two germline ends. The CDR3 nucleotides read TGTGCCAGCAGTCTACTCTACGAGCAGTACTTC. It encodes CASSLLYEQYF.

The chain carries TRBV6-5 and TRBJ1-2; D unresolved. Between the trimmed V and J ends, which lost 6 bases and 4 bases, there was a span of 12 bases. The germline CDR1 and CDR2 sequences are MNHEY and SVGAGI. This CDR3 has 13 residues. CDR3 nucleotide sequence: TGTGCCAGCAGCAACACCGCCGTCTATGGCTACACCTTC. Translating gives CASSNTAVYGYTF.

This chain uses TRBV7-3 with TRBJ2-1, with 11 bases matching TRBD2. J lost 0 bases, V lost 2 bases, and 9 bases had no gene match. Germline loops: CDR1 SGHTA, CDR2 FQGTGA. The CDR3 runs to 19 residues. CDR3 coding DNA: TGTGCCAGCAGCTTAGGCCCGGGACTAGCGGACCTCTCCTACAATGAGCAGTTCTTC. It yields the protein CASSLGPGLADLSYNEQFF. The full variable domain, rest sourced from reference TRBV7-3 and TRBJ2-1, is GAGVSQTPSNKVTEKGKYVELRCDPISGHTALYWYRQSLGQGPEFLIYFQGTGAADDSGLPNDRFFAVRPEGSVSTLKIQRTERGDSAVYLCASSLGPGLADLSYNEQFFGPGTRLTVL.

The chain combines TRBV18 with TRBJ2-2; 9 bases are shared with TRBD2. The CDR3 is 15 amino acids. The germline gives CDR1 KGHSH, CDR2 LQKENI. The V and J ends lost 1 base and 11 bases, in that order; junction bases with no gene match: 8. The CDR3 sequence is CASSPRASGAIELFF. In nucleotides, the CDR3 is TGTGCCAGCTCACCACGGGCTAGCGGGGCCATAGAGCTGTTTTTT.

The gene calls are TRBV6-6 and TRBJ2-2, with 9 bases aligning to TRBD2. J gave up 3 bases and V 5 bases, and 10 bases lay outside the gene matches. The CDR3 consists of 17 residues. Germline lookup yields CDR1 MNHNY and CDR2 SVGAGI (reference sequence). CDR3 region: CASSQAGGHSDTGELFF. The CDR3 DNA reads as TGTGCCAGCAGTCAGGCGGGGGGGCATTCGGACACCGGGGAGCTGTTTTTT.

The CDR3 sequence is CASSFLAGGYTGELFF. The CDR3 DNA reads as TGTGCCAGCAGTTTCCTAGCGGGAGGCTACACCGGGGAGCTGTTTTTT. This sequence joins TRBV27 and TRBJ2-2; 11 bases match TRBD2. The CDR3 sequence is 16 residues long. Germline lookup yields CDR1 MNHEY and CDR2 SMNVEV (reference sequence). Losses at the gene ends were 3 bases for V and 3 bases for J; bases not matched to a gene: 3.

The chain recombines TRBV28 with TRBJ1-6; the D gene is possibly TRBD1 (5 bases). The CDR3 has 14 residues. Per the germline V gene, CDR1 is MDHEN and CDR2 is SYDVKM. CDR3 sequence: CASESRQGNSPLHF. In nucleotides, the CDR3 is TGTGCGTCGGAGAGCCGGCAGGGTAATTCACCCCTCCACTTT.

This clone was found a few times. V gene TRBV10-1 combines with J gene TRBJ2-7, with a weak D call TRBD1 (5 bases). The CDR3 loop spans 12 amino acids. V lost 3 bases and J 3 bases, leaving 6 bases between the germline ends. Germline CDR1 and CDR2: WNHNN and SYGVQD (reference sequence). CDR3 sequence (DNA): TGCGCCAGCAGTGACAGGGTCTACGAGCAGTACTTC. This sequence encodes CASSDRVYEQYF.

This chain links TRBV11-3 with TRBJ2-1; D gene ambiguous. Trimming left V 1 base short and J 0 bases short, with 4 bases between. Germline V gives CDR1 SGHNT, CDR2 YENEEA. This CDR3 is 14 amino acids long. The CDR3 DNA reads as TGTGCCAGCAGCTTAGTTCGCTCCTACAATGAGCAGTTCTTC. This sequence encodes CASSLVRSYNEQFF.

The chain recombines TRBV27 with TRBJ2-2, with 10 nucleotides matching TRBD2. The CDR3 extends over 15 amino acids. J gave up 6 bases and V 6 bases, and 7 bases lay outside the gene matches. CDR1 is MNHEY and CDR2 is SMNVEV in the germline V gene (reference sequence). The chain's CDR3 is CASSRSSGRAGELFF. As DNA, the CDR3 is TGTGCCAGCAGCAGGTCTAGCGGGAGAGCCGGGGAGCTGTTTTTT.

The chain links TRBV18 to TRBJ1-1; the D is unclear. The CDR3 has 15 amino acids. Trimming shortened V by 1 base and J by 3 bases, and 12 bases separated the two germline ends. Germline values: CDR1 KGHSH, CDR2 LQKENI. The CDR3 sequence: CASSPLEGFDTEAFF. The CDR3 DNA reads TGTGCCAGCTCACCACTCGAGGGTTTCGACACTGAAGCTTTCTTT.

V gene TRBV3-1 (or the pseudogene TRBV3-2) combines with J gene TRBJ1-1; 8 bases fit TRBD1. V shed 3 bases, J shed 11 bases, and the junction held 8 bases outside the gene matches. Germline V gene sequence: CDR1 LGHDT, CDR2 YNNKEL (reference sequence). The CDR3 runs 13 residues. CDR3 sequence reads: CASSQLTGDAAFF. CDR3 coding DNA: TGTGCCAGCAGCCAGTTGACAGGGGATGCGGCTTTCTTT.

The chain combines TRBV19 with TRBJ1-1, with 9 bases that match TRBD1. This CDR3 region has 14 residues. In germline, CDR1 is LNHDA, CDR2 SQIVND (reference sequence). Unmatched junction bases numbered 5, after V lost 4 bases and J lost 5 bases. For the CDR3, the DNA is TGTGCCAGTAGTAAGGGACAGGGCTGGACTGAAGCTTTCTTT. Translating it yields CASSKGQGWTEAFF.

This clone was seen only once. The chain uses TRBV11-2 and TRBJ1-2; 7 positions match TRBD1. V lost 5 bases, J lost 4 bases, and 4 bases stayed unmatched. The CDR3 loop spans 13 amino acids. The V gene's germline CDR1 is SGHAT and CDR2 FQNNGV. The CDR3 sequence is CASSLGQSYGYTF. CDR3 nucleotides: TGTGCCAGCAGCCTGGGACAGAGCTATGGCTACACCTTC.